This passage covers 8 T cell receptor beta chains from one sample sequenced in a study of glioma-infiltrating T cells. Amplification of TCR alpha and beta CDR3 regions from RNA used iRepertoire nested multiplex PCR. TCRdb reprocessed the multiplex PCR reads with MiXCR, giving one entry per CDR3 protein. The sample holds 170,000 or so distinct CDR3 sequences; roughly 45% are singletons and the top ten take 5% to 5.5%. The sequenced sample consisted of glioma tissue, nonneoplastic brain tissue, or PBMCs (not recorded which). Every receptor here comes from a human donor with low-grade glioma or glioblastoma, undergoing nonglioma brain surgery, or in good health (not recorded which).

Remarks on this clonotype: A much bigger clone sits one base away, suggesting this may be a read error. V is TRBV6-2 or TRBV6-3 and J is TRBJ2-3; the match to TRBD2 covers 9 bases. This CDR3 is 14 amino acids long. V was clipped by 7 bases and J by 5 bases; unmatched bases: 7. Germline CDR1 MNHEY, CDR2 SVGEGT. CDR3 nucleotides: TGTGCCAGCAAACGACTAGCGGAACAAGATACGCAGTATTTT. This sequence encodes CASKRLAEQDTQYF.

This clonotype was detected only once. This may arise from a read error, as a much more abundant clone is one base away. The chain is built from TRBV20-1 and TRBJ2-4; 7 nucleotides align to TRBD1. With the DNA end fitting TRBJ2-7 better, the J assignment may be wrong. Germline V gene lookup returns CDR1 DFQATT and CDR2 SNEGSKA (reference sequence). The CDR3 is 13 residues long. The CDR3 DNA follows: TGCAGTGCCCTGGGACAGTTTGGAGACGAGCAGTACTTC. This codes for CSALGQFGDEQYF.

The V and J genes are TRBV14 and TRBJ2-7; the D call may be TRBD1 or TRBD2 (5 bases each). The V gene lost 2 bases and the J gene lost 6 bases, with 8 bases spanning the gap. Germline loops: CDR1 SGHDN, CDR2 FVKESK. This CDR3 spans 12 amino acids. DNA for the CDR3: TGTGCCAGCAGCCAAATGGGGGTCGAGCAGTACTTC. Protein: CASSQMGVEQYF.

This clonotype appeared many times. The genes are TRBV19 and TRBJ1-1; D is undetermined. The germline V gene has CDR1 LNHDA and CDR2 SQIVND (reference sequence). With 11 bases removed from V and 1 base from J, the gap between germline ends came to 14 bases. The CDR3 contains 13 residues. CDR3 sequence: CAASWGGNTEAFF. The CDR3 DNA reads as TGTGCCGCATCGTGGGGAGGGAACACTGAAGCTTTCTTT.

A remark on this clonotype: Since a much larger clone is just one base distant, this may be a read error. Because it lacks the conserved phenylalanine or tryptophan at the end, this CDR3 is likely a read error. This chain links TRBV6-2 or TRBV6-3 with TRBJ2-7; a weak D match, TRBD2 (6 bases). This CDR3 comprises 14 residues. CDR1 and CDR2 (germline): MNHEY, SVGEGT. Trimming cost V 5 bases and J 5 bases, with 16 bases left between them. The CDR3 protein is CASSMQGGRNEQYL. The CDR3 DNA is TGTGCCAGCAGTATGCAGGGAGGCAGAAACGAGCAGTACCTC.

The genes are TRBV6-2 or TRBV6-3 and TRBJ2-7; 7 bases line up with TRBD2. Germline lookup yields CDR1 MNHEY and CDR2 SVGEGT. CDR3 length: 15 residues. After removal of 6 bases from V and 0 bases from J, the junction contained 8 bases not matched to a gene. CDR3 coding DNA: TGTGCCAGCAGCTACAGCGGGACTCCCTCCTACGAGCAGTACTTC. Residues: CASSYSGTPSYEQYF.

Notes on this clonotype: A much more abundant neighbour one base away suggests this may be a read error. The chain has TRBV19 and TRBJ1-5, with 7 nucleotides matching TRBD1. The V gene's germline CDR1 is LNHDA and CDR2 SQIVND (reference sequence). J was trimmed by 5 bases and V by 6 bases; bases with no gene match: 16. The CDR3 consists of 17 residues. CDR3 nucleotides: TGTGCCAGTAGCCTGCGGGTCGGACAGGTAGTAGATCAGCCCCAGCATTTT. Translating it yields CASSLRVGQVVDQPQHF.

Worth noting for this clonotype: At one boundary the junction diverges from the germline segment, which might be a read error. The chain couples TRBV10-2 to TRBJ2-1; no clear D. The CDR3 length is 14 residues. Per the germline V gene, CDR1 is WSHSY and CDR2 is SAAADI. This CDR3 is CASLDGDGVDEQFF. In DNA form, the CDR3 reads TGTGCCTCCCTAGACGGAGACGGTGTGGATGAGCAGTTCTTC.